Below are 18 T cell receptor beta chains sequenced from a single sample in a study of T cells in Graves' hyperthyroidism and ophthalmopathy. Amplified TCR beta CDR3 regions derived from RNA transcripts. Primed by the HTBI set, a first-round RT-PCR was run on the TCR CDR3. TCRdb passed the multiplex PCR reads through MiXCR, listing each CDR3 protein once. This repertoire shows hundreds of thousands of distinct CDR3 sequences, 35% to 45% found once; its top ten account for 7% to 10%. Sequenced: blood. These TCRs come from a man between 18 and 35 years old with Graves' hyperthyroidism.

V and J are TRBV6-5 and TRBJ2-7; D is undetermined. V was clipped by 7 bases and J by 3 bases, with 16 bases between them. This CDR3 spans 14 amino acids. The germline gives CDR1 MNHEY, CDR2 SVGAGI. CDR3 in DNA: TGTGCCAGCACCTGCCGTCCAGGTGACTACGAGCAGTACTTC. Translation: CASTCRPGDYEQYF.

This chain links TRBV7-3 with TRBJ2-5; maybe TRBD2 (5 bases). Trimming stripped 5 bases from V and 2 bases from J, with 12 bases between. The CDR3 runs 14 residues. CDR1 and CDR2 from the germline V gene are SGHTA and FQGTGA. CDR3 region: CASSTSRGQETQYF. In DNA, the CDR3 is TGTGCCAGCAGCACCTCCCGGGGACAAGAGACCCAGTACTTC.

There are a few counts of this clonotype. This sequence joins TRBV20-1 and TRBJ2-5; D may be TRBD1 or TRBD2 (5 bases each). The V and J ends lost 5 bases and 5 bases respectively, with 18 bases between them. The germline gives CDR1 DFQATT, CDR2 SNEGSKA (reference sequence). This CDR3 contains 14 residues. This chain's CDR3 is CSADRDLSLETQYF. CDR3 DNA sequence: TGCAGTGCTGACCGGGACCTCTCATTGGAGACCCAGTACTTC.

This chain links TRBV5-5 with TRBJ1-5; TRBD1 matches 9 bases. Germline V gene lookup returns CDR1 SGHKS and CDR2 YYEKEE (reference sequence). Germline trimming cut 5 bases from V and 11 bases from J; bases unmatched to any gene: 14. The CDR3 runs to 15 residues. CDR3 nucleotides: TGTGCCAGCAGTCGAACAACAGGGGGCGGCGAGACCCAGCATTTT. Translated, it gives CASSRTTGGGETQHF.

This clonotype showed up just a few times. This chain uses TRBV5-5 with TRBJ2-7; unclear D gene. V shed 5 bases and J shed 4 bases, with 16 bases lying between them. This CDR3 spans 14 amino acids. The V gene's germline CDR1 is SGHKS and CDR2 YYEKEE (reference sequence). The CDR3 is CASSLVGYGYEQYF. The DNA of the CDR3 is TGTGCCAGCAGTCTTGTGGGGTATGGGTACGAGCAGTACTTC.

The rearrangement joins TRBV11-1 to TRBJ2-5; D could derive from TRBD1 or TRBD2 (7 bases each). Germline loops: CDR1 SGHAT, CDR2 FQDESV (reference sequence). The V gene lost 8 bases and the J gene lost 7 bases, with 23 bases spanning the gap. This CDR3 spans 15 amino acids. The CDR3 loop is CASSSRQGGPGTQYF. CDR3 DNA: TGTGCCAGCTCATCGCGGCAGGGGGGGCCCGGGACCCAGTACTTC.

The chain employs TRBV19 and TRBJ1-5; tentative D call: TRBD1 (5 bases). Per the germline V gene, CDR1 is LNHDA and CDR2 is SQIVND (reference sequence). V dropped 3 bases and J dropped 3 bases, with 15 bases sitting between them. This CDR3 is 16 amino acids long. The CDR3 DNA follows: TGTGCCAGTAGTATTACGGGACGGGGTAACAATCAGCCCCAGCATTTT. This sequence encodes CASSITGRGNNQPQHF.

Comments on this clonotype: The junction departs from the called germline gene at one end, perhaps through a read error. The rearrangement links TRBV7-9 to TRBJ2-7; 7 bases match TRBD2. CDR3 size: 14 residues. Germline lookup yields CDR1 SEHNR and CDR2 FQNEAQ (reference sequence). The CDR3 reads CASSSLAALDEQYF. The CDR3, as DNA: TGCGCCAGCAGTTCGCTAGCGGCCTTGGACGAGCAGTACTTC.

The DNA for the CDR3 is TGTGCCAGCAGCTTGATGGATGTGCGTCGGGTGCACGAGCAGTACTTC. Protein sequence: CASSLMDVRRVHEQYF. This chain links TRBV5-6 with TRBJ2-7, with D unclear. Trimming took off 1 base at V and 5 bases at J, with 19 bases between the two ends. The CDR3 totals 16 residues. CDR1 and CDR2 from the germline V gene are SGHDT and YYEEEE.

This clonotype has more than one count but fewer than ten. The genes are TRBV4-1 and TRBJ1-4, with 7 bases that match TRBD1. This CDR3 contains 15 residues. Trimming took 7 bases from V and 8 from J; bases not matched to a gene: 13. CDR1 and CDR2 (germline): MGHRA, YSYEKL. The CDR3 region has the DNA TGCGCCAGCAACGAAGGGGGCAGAAGGGAAGAAAAACTGTTTTTT. This sequence encodes CASNEGGRREEKLFF.

This clonotype was detected many times. In DNA form, the CDR3 reads TGTGCCAGTAGTGATCGGGCCAACTATGGCTACACCTTC. Translation gives CASSDRANYGYTF. The gene calls are TRBV19 and TRBJ1-2; D gene uncertain. The CDR3 sequence is 13 residues long. The germline V and J ends were trimmed by 5 bases and 2 bases, with 9 bases remaining between them. CDR1 LNHDA and CDR2 SQIVND come from the germline V gene (reference sequence).

The chain recombines TRBV2 with TRBJ2-2, with TRBD2 matching 16 bases. Germline loops: CDR1 SNHLY, CDR2 FYNNEI. The CDR3 sequence is 17 residues long. J lost 0 bases, V lost 6 bases, and 1 base had no gene match. In nucleotides, the CDR3 is TGTGCCAGCAGGGGGACTAGCGGGGGGGCGAACACCGGGGAGCTGTTTTTT. The encoded protein is CASRGTSGGANTGELFF.

V gene TRBV10-3 combines with J gene TRBJ1-5; possible D gene TRBD1, 5 bases. Trimming removed 10 bases at V and 3 bases at J, with 19 bases between. CDR1 is ENHRY and CDR2 is SYGVKD in the germline V gene. This CDR3 region has 15 residues. The CDR3 nucleotides are TGTGCCAGCACTTGCCCGGGACGGCTCAATCAGCCCCAGCATTTT. Translation gives CASTCPGRLNQPQHF.

This clonotype was counted a few times. CDR3 nucleotide sequence: TGTGCCAGCAGCGCGGAAGGGGGGGGGGAGACCCAGTACTTC. The encoded protein is CASSAEGGGETQYF. The chain links TRBV9 to TRBJ2-5; possible D gene TRBD2, 7 bases. Germline V gives CDR1 SGDLS, CDR2 YYNGEE. CDR3 length: 14 residues. V lost 3 bases and J 5 bases, leaving 14 bases between the germline ends.

The chain joins TRBV20-1 to TRBJ1-3; D is uncertain. Looked up from germline, CDR1 is DFQATT and CDR2 is SNEGSKA (reference sequence). Deletions cut 6 bases from V and 4 bases from J, with 10 bases between. This CDR3 spans 12 amino acids. CDR3 in DNA: TGCAGTGCCACGGGTGCCGGAAACACCATATATTTT. Its translation: CSATGAGNTIYF.

The chain couples TRBV19 to TRBJ2-5; TRBD1 or TRBD2 may be the D gene (5 bases each). Trimming removed 7 bases from V and 4 bases from J, with 16 bases in between. This CDR3 is built from 14 residues. Germline loops: CDR1 LNHDA, CDR2 SQIVND (reference sequence). The CDR3 sequence: CASNLGEGAETQYF. CDR3 sequence (DNA): TGTGCCAGTAACCTGGGGGAAGGGGCAGAGACCCAGTACTTC.

The V gene is TRBV5-6, the J gene TRBJ2-7, with TRBD2 as a possible D gene (7 bases). V was trimmed by 3 bases and J by 0 bases, leaving 13 bases between them. The CDR3 is made up of 15 amino acids. The germline V gene has CDR1 SGHDT and CDR2 YYEEEE. The CDR3 coding sequence is TGTGCCAGCAGCTCAGTCGGGGGGCTCTCCTACGAGCAGTACTTC. It codes for CASSSVGGLSYEQYF.

This clonotype was detected a few times. The rearrangement uses TRBV12-3 or TRBV12-4 and TRBJ2-5, with D perhaps matching TRBD2 (6 bases). Between the trimmed V and J ends, which lost 8 bases and 14 bases, there was a span of 18 bases. CDR3 length: 11 residues. CDR3 bases: TGTGCCAGCGGAGGGTCAGAAACCTTTTACTTC. This sequence encodes CASGGSETFYF.